The TCR beta chain described here comes from a study of OX40 agonist ivuxolimab in advanced cancers. Background on the study: An agonistic human IgG2 monoclonal antibody against OX40 (CD134) was given. Study-wide results and caveats: More expanded clones were seen, on average, in CD8+ T cells than in CD4+.

A single count supports this clone. No antigen is known for it. Losses at the gene ends were 5 bases for V and 8 bases for J; bases not matched to a gene: 10. The germline gives CDR1 MGHDK, CDR2 SYGVNS. CDR3 length: 14 residues. Assay used: immunoSEQ multiplex PCR; TCRdb lists only in-frame clones, some missing. The repertoire includes about 54,000 clones, approximately 90% of them detected once, and about 1.4% sits in the top ten. This chain uses TRBV25-1 with TRBJ1-2; 8 bases are a match to TRBD1. This TCR derives from an adult with an advanced solid tumor such as melanoma, head and neck, liver or kidney cancer. Here the sequenced sample was CD4+ or CD8+ T cells sorted from blood, taken in a trial of the OX40 agonist ivuxolimab. CDR3 DNA: TGTGCCAGCAGTCGCCAAGGACAGGGTAGCGGCTACACCTTC. Its protein is CASSRQGQGSGYTF.